Below are 18 T cell receptor beta chains sequenced from a single sample in a study of T cell changes during pregnancy in multiple sclerosis. The method was immunoSEQ multiplex PCR; TCRdb's version includes in-frame clones alone and lacks a portion of them. Seen here are under 75,000 clones, roughly 92% observed once, and the top ten hold 3% to 4%. This material consisted of CD8+ T cells from peripheral blood mononuclear cells, taken in the second trimester of pregnancy. The receptors here all came from a female donor with multiple sclerosis, enrolled in a pregnancy study.

The chain joins TRBV28 to TRBJ1-4; TRBD1 agrees at 7 bases. V gave up 5 bases and J gave up 2 bases; unmatched junction bases: 5. The germline CDR1 and CDR2 sequences are MDHEN and SYDVKM. This CDR3 is built from 15 residues. CDR3: CASSPLTGTNEKLFF. CDR3 nucleotide sequence: TGTGCCAGCAGTCCTCTGACAGGGACTAATGAAAAACTGTTTTTT.

J is TRBJ1-2 and V is TRBV4-1; a possible D gene is TRBD1 (6 bases). Germline V gene lookup returns CDR1 MGHRA and CDR2 YSYEKL. V was trimmed by 2 bases and J by 4 bases, leaving 17 bases between them. This CDR3 is built from 16 residues. The CDR3, as DNA: TGCGCCAGCAGCCAACCCTACGACAGGAGACCCTATGGCTACACCTTC. As protein: CASSQPYDRRPYGYTF.

V usage is TRBV7-2 and J usage is TRBJ2-1; a weak D match, TRBD1 (6 bases). The germline V gene has CDR1 SGHTA and CDR2 FQGNSA. This CDR3 is 14 amino acids long. Between the trimmed V and J ends, which lost 2 bases and 9 bases, there was a span of 14 bases. For the CDR3, the DNA is TGTGCCAGCAGCTTACAGGGGAGCTGGGGTGAGCAGTTCTTC. Protein sequence: CASSLQGSWGEQFF.

V and J are TRBV7-2 and TRBJ2-7, with 8 positions matching TRBD2. Germline V CDR1 and CDR2: SGHTA, FQGNSA. Trimming took 4 bases from V and 2 from J; bases not matched to a gene: 7. This CDR3 has 15 residues. In nucleotides, the CDR3 is TGTGCCAGCAGCTCCGGGGGGGGACCCACCTACGAGCAGTACTTC. Translated: CASSSGGGPTYEQYF.

This chain uses TRBV9 with TRBJ2-5; weak D call: TRBD2 (5 bases). The germline gives CDR1 SGDLS, CDR2 YYNGEE. The CDR3 extends over 15 amino acids. Trimming removed 0 bases at V and 2 bases at J, with 11 bases between. The CDR3 is CASSVDGEPQETQYF. Here the CDR3 DNA reads TGTGCCAGCAGCGTAGACGGGGAGCCACAAGAGACCCAGTACTTC.

This clone came up once. The V call is TRBV10-3, the J call TRBJ2-2; 10 nucleotides line up with TRBD1. This CDR3 has 20 residues. V trimming: 5 bases; J trimming: 0 bases; junction bases outside the gene matches: 15. From germline, CDR1 is ENHRY and CDR2 SYGVKD. CDR3 sequence reads: CAISSSDRGRFQANTGELFF. In nucleotides, the CDR3 is TGTGCCATCAGTTCATCCGACAGGGGGCGGTTCCAGGCGAACACCGGGGAGCTGTTTTTT.

CDR3 loop: CASSEEARIDNEQFF. CDR3 bases: TGTGCCAGCAGTGAAGAGGCTAGAATCGACAATGAGCAGTTCTTC. The chain carries TRBV6-1 and TRBJ2-1; D gene ambiguous. V was pared by 1 base and J by 5 bases, with 12 bases between. CDR1 and CDR2 from the germline V gene are MNHNS and SASEGT. The CDR3 contains 15 residues.

The chain couples TRBV20-1 to TRBJ1-2; 8 positions agree with TRBD1. This CDR3 contains 10 residues. Per the germline V gene, CDR1 is DFQATT and CDR2 is SNEGSKA (reference sequence). V was clipped by 3 bases and J by 11 bases; unmatched bases: 2. The CDR3 DNA reads TGCAGTGCTAGGGACAGGGTTTACACCTTC. Protein product: CSARDRVYTF.

This chain uses TRBV6-4 with TRBJ2-7; D ambiguous. Trimming left V 2 bases short and J 3 bases short, with 8 bases between. The germline CDR1 and CDR2 sequences are MRHNA and SNTAGT. The CDR3 totals 13 residues. The chain's CDR3 is CASSDPCGYEQYF. CDR3 in DNA: TGTGCCAGCAGTGACCCATGCGGCTACGAGCAGTACTTC.

This clone was seen more than once but under ten times. The chain has TRBV5-1 and TRBJ1-1; TRBD1 is a possible D gene (6 bases). Trimming removed 5 bases at V and 0 bases at J, with 8 bases between. Germline values: CDR1 SGHRS, CDR2 YFSETQ. CDR3 size: 13 residues. The CDR3 DNA is TGCGCCAGCAGAAACAGGGTGAACACTGAAGCTTTCTTT. Amino acids: CASRNRVNTEAFF.

The chain has TRBV7-9 and TRBJ2-7, with 7 bases fitting TRBD2. CDR3 length: 17 amino acids. Germline CDR1 SEHNR, CDR2 FQNEAQ (reference sequence). V lost 4 bases, J lost 5 bases, and 17 bases stayed unmatched. CDR3 coding DNA: TGTGCCAGCAGCTCACTTTCCTTTAACGGGAGGAGGAACGAGCAGTACTTC. Amino acid sequence: CASSSLSFNGRRNEQYF.

The CDR3 coding sequence is TGTGCCAGCACCGAGACGACAGGGAGGGGCTACACCTTC. It translates to CASTETTGRGYTF. The chain joins TRBV7-2 to TRBJ1-2; 7 nucleotides align to TRBD1. Germline V gives CDR1 SGHTA, CDR2 FQGNSA. The CDR3 consists of 13 residues. Trimming at V came to 7 bases and at J to 8 bases, leaving 10 bases not matched to a gene.

V and J are TRBV19 and TRBJ2-7; 9 nucleotides line up with TRBD2. The J segment lost 2 bases and the V segment lost 5 bases, leaving 7 bases of the junction unmatched. The CDR3 runs to 15 residues. Germline V gene sequence: CDR1 LNHDA, CDR2 SQIVND (reference sequence). CDR3 amino acids: CASSLSLAGTYEQYF. The CDR3 bases are TGTGCCAGTAGTCTCAGCCTAGCGGGAACCTACGAGCAGTACTTC.

This clone was detected a few times. The chain has TRBV18 and TRBJ1-2; TRBD1 agrees at 11 bases. Germline CDR1 KGHSH, CDR2 LQKENI. The CDR3 has 16 amino acids. With V trimmed by 3 bases and J by 3 bases, 6 bases remained unmatched. CDR3 bases: TGTGCCAGCTCACCGCTAGGACAGGGGGCAGACTATGGCTACACCTTC. This codes for CASSPLGQGADYGYTF.

This chain connects TRBV5-1 to TRBJ2-2, with a possible D match to TRBD1 (6 bases). The CDR3 totals 15 residues. Trimming shortened V by 7 bases and J by 0 bases, and 13 bases separated the two germline ends. Germline CDR1 is SGHRS and CDR2 is YFSETQ. Here the CDR3 DNA reads TGCGCCAGCCAAAGGGGGACGTCGAACACCGGGGAGCTGTTTTTT. This sequence encodes CASQRGTSNTGELFF.

The V gene is TRBV15, the J gene TRBJ1-6; D might be TRBD1 (6 bases). In germline, CDR1 is LNHNV, CDR2 YYDKDF (reference sequence). With 1 base removed from V and 7 bases from J, the gap between germline ends came to 11 bases. The CDR3 spans 15 residues. CDR3 residues: CATSRVGAVNSPLHF. The CDR3, as DNA: TGTGCCACCAGCAGAGTGGGGGCCGTCAATTCACCCCTCCACTTT.

The gene calls are TRBV4-1 and TRBJ2-7; 10 bases are a match to TRBD2. Germline V gives CDR1 MGHRA, CDR2 YSYEKL. J gave up 5 bases and V 0 bases, and 7 bases lay outside the gene matches. This CDR3 comprises 16 residues. In DNA, the CDR3 is TGCGCCAGCAGCCAAGACACTAGCGGGGTAATCAACGAGCAGTACTTC. This codes for CASSQDTSGVINEQYF.

The J gene is TRBJ1-2, the V gene TRBV14; 8 nucleotides match TRBD1. Germline CDR1 reads SGHDN; CDR2 reads FVKESK. The junction had 7 bases not matched to a gene; V was cut back by 0 bases and J by 4 bases. This CDR3 region has 16 residues. CDR3 bases: TGTGCCAGCAGCCAAGATTCGGTGGGACAGGTCTATGGCTACACCTTC. Amino acid sequence: CASSQDSVGQVYGYTF.